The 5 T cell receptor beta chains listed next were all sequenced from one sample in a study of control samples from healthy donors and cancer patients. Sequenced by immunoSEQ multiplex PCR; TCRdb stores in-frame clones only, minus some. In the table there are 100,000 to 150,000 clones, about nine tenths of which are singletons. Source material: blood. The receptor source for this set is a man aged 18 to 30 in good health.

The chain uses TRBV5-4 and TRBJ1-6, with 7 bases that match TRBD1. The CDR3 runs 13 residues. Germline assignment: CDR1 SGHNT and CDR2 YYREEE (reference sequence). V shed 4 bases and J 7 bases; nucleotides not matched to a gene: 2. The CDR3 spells CASSKDRNSPLHF. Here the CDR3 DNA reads TGTGCCAGCAGCAAGGACAGGAATTCACCCCTCCACTTT.

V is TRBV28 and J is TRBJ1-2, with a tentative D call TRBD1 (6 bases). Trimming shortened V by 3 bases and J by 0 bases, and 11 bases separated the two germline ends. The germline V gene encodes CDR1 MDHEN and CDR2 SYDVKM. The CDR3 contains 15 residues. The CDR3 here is CASSFTGLTNYGYTF. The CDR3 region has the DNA TGTGCCAGCAGTTTTACAGGGCTAACTAACTATGGCTACACCTTC.

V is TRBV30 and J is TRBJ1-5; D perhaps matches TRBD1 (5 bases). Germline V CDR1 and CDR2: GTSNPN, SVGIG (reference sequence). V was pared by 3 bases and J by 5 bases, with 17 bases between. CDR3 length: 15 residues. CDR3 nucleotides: TGTGCCTGGAGCGCATCGTCAGGGCGGGATCAGCCCCAGCATTTT. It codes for CAWSASSGRDQPQHF.

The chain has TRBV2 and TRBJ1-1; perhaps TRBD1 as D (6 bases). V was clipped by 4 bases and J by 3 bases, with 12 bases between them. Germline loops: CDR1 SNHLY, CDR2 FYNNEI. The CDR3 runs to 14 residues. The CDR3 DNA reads TGTGCCAGCAGTGGGGGGGCGCGGGACACTGAAGCTTTCTTT. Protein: CASSGGARDTEAFF.

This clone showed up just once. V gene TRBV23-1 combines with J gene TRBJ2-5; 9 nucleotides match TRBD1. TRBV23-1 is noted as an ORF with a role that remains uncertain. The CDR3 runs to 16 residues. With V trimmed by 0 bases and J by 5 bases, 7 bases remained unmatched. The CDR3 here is CASSQSGQGLGETQYF. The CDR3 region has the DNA TGCGCCAGCAGTCAATCGGGACAGGGTTTGGGGGAGACCCAGTACTTC.